This TCR beta chain was found in a study of early T cells in non-severe SARS-CoV-2 infection. This clonotype was detected a few times. Trimming took 1 base from V and 0 from J, leaving 4 bases between them. The CDR3 is 13 amino acids. Germline lookup yields CDR1 PRHDT and CDR2 FYEKMQ (reference sequence). Each CDR3 protein is one row after TCRdb ran MiXCR on the 5' RACE reads. The table lists about 60,000 distinct CDR3 sequences, about 16% of them singletons. The V gene is TRBV13, the J gene TRBJ2-7, with D uncertain. The TCR comes from an adult who was a healthcare worker with PCR-confirmed SARS-CoV-2 infection or an uninfected control (not recorded which). Sequencing was performed on whole blood, taken at baseline. The CDR3 bases are TGTGCCAGCAGCTTAGTCGGCTCCTACGAGCAGTACTTC. Translation: CASSLVGSYEQYF.